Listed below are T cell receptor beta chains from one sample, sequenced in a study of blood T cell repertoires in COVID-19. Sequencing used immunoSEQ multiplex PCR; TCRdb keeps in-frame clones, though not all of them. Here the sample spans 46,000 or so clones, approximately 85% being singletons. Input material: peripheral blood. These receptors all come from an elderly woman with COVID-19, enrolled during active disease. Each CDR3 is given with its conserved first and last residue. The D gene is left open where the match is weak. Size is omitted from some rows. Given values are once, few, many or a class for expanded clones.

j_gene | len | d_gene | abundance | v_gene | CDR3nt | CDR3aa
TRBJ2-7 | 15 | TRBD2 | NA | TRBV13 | TGTGCCAGCAGCCCCCGAACTAGCGATACCTACGAGCAGTACTTC | CASSPRTSDTYEQYF
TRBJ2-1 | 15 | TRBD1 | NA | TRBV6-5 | TGTGCCAGCAGTTACTGGGACAGTGCGCGGAATGAGCAGTTCTTC | CASSYWDSARNEQFF
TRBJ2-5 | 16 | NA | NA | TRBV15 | TGTGCCACCAGCAGAGCCGTTCCTAGCCGACAAGAGACCCAGTACTTC | CATSRAVPSRQETQYF
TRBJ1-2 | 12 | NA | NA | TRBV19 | TGTGCCAGTGGGCGGGCCGTCTATGGCTACACCTTC | CASGRAVYGYTF
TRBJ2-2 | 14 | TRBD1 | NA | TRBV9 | TGTGCCAGCAGCTCCCCGACAGGGACCGGGGAGCTGTTTTTT | CASSSPTGTGELFF
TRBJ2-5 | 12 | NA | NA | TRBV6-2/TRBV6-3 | TGTGCCAGCAGTAGAGGACAAGAGACCCAGTACTTC | CASSRGQETQYF
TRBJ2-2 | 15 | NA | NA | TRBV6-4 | TGTGCCAGCAGTGAGACAGTAGGTTCGACCGGGGAGCTGTTTTTT | CASSETVGSTGELFF
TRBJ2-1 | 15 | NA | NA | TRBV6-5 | TGTGCCAGCAGTTACGTCGGGTACTCCTACAATGAGCAGTTCTTC | CASSYVGYSYNEQFF
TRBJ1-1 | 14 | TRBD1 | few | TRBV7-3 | TGTGCCAGCAGGACAGGGTTTGGGAGCACTGAAGCTTTCTTT | CASRTGFGSTEAFF
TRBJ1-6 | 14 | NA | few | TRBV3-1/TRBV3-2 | TGTGCCAGCAGCCAAGATTGGGCTAATTCACCCCTCCACTTT | CASSQDWANSPLHF
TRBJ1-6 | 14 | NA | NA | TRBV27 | TGTGCCAGCAGCCTAGGACGGGGGGATTCACCCCTCCACTTT | CASSLGRGDSPLHF
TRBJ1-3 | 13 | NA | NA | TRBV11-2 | TGTGCCAGCAGCCCGGACAGCCGAAACACCATATATTTT | CASSPDSRNTIYF
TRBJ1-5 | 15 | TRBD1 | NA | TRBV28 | TGTGCCAGCAGGGACAGGGGAAATAGCAATCAGCCCCAGCATTTT | CASRDRGNSNQPQHF
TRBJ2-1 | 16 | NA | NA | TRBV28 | TGTGCCAGCAGTTTATCGGGGAGAGGCTCCTACAATGAGCAGTTCTTC | CASSLSGRGSYNEQFF
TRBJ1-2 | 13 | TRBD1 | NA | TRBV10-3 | TGTGCCATCAGTGAGTCGTCAGAGGGGGCTTTCACCTTC | CAISESSEGAFTF
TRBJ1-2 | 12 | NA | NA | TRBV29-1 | TGCAGCGTTGAAGCGTCAGATTATGGCTACACCTTC | CSVEASDYGYTF
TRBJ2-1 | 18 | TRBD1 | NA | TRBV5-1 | TGCGCCAGCAGCTTGGGACAGGGCTACTCAAGCTCCTACAATGAGCAGTTCTTC | CASSLGQGYSSSYNEQFF
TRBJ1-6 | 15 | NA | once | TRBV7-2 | TGTGCCAGCAGCTTTGTTGCGGGTTTTAGTTCACCCCTCCACTTT | CASSFVAGFSSPLHF
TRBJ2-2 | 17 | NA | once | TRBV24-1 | TGTGCCACCAGTGATCCCCGATGGACAGGGAGGGCCGGGGAGCTGTTTTTT | CATSDPRWTGRAGELFF
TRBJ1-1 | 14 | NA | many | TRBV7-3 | TGTGCCAGCAGCTTAATAGCCGGAAACACTGAAGCTTTCTTT | CASSLIAGNTEAFF
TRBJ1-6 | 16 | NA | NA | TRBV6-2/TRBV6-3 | TGTGCCAGCAGTTACATCTCCCCGGGGAGGGATTCACCCCTCCACTTT | CASSYISPGRDSPLHF
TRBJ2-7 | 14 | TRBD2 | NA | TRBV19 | TGTGCCAGTAGGCGCGGGGGGGCTGTTGACGAGCAGTACTTC | CASRRGGAVDEQYF
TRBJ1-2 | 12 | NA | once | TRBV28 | TGTGCCCACGGGGGGTGGAACTATGGCTACACCTTC | CAHGGWNYGYTF
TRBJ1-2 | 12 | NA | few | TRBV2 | TGTGCCAGCAGTGAAGTTGAGGGTGGCTACACCTTC | CASSEVEGGYTF
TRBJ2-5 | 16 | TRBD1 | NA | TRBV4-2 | TGTGCCAGCAGCCAAACTAAACAGGGGTTCGGGGAGACCCAGTACTTC | CASSQTKQGFGETQYF
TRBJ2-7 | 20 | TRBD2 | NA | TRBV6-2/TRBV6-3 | TGTGCCAGCAGTTACTACGGGAGGGCTACTAGCGGACCTCCCACCTACGAGCAGTACTTC | CASSYYGRATSGPPTYEQYF
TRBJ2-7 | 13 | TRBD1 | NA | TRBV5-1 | TGCGCCAGCAAGACCGGGACAGGGGGCGAGCAGTACTTC | CASKTGTGGEQYF
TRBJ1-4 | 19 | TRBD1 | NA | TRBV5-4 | TGTGCCAGCAGCCCCGGTGGGCGGGACAGGGTTTCTGCTAATGAAAAACTGTTTTTT | CASSPGGRDRVSANEKLFF
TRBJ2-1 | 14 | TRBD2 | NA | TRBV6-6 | TGTGCCAGCAGTTACGGGACTACATTTAGTGAGCAGTTCTTC | CASSYGTTFSEQFF
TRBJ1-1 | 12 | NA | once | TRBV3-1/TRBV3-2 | TGTGCCAGCAGCCTTAGGAACACTGAAGCTTTCTTT | CASSLRNTEAFF
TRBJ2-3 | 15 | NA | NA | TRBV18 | TGTGCCAGCTCACGGGACTTTCGTACCACAGATACGCAGTATTTT | CASSRDFRTTDTQYF
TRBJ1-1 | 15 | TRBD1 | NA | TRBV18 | TGTGCCACCCGGTTCGAGACAGGGGGCAGCACTGAAGCTTTCTTT | CATRFETGGSTEAFF
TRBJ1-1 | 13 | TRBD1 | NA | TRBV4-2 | TGTGCCAGCAGCCAAGGGCAGGGGGGAACGGCTTTCTTT | CASSQGQGGTAFF
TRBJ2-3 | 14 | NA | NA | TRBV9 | TGTGCCAGCAACCTTGCGGGGGCCACAGATACGCAGTATTTT | CASNLAGATDTQYF
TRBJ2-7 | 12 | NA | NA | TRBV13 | TGTGCCAGCAGCTTTACAGCGGCCGAGCAGTACTTC | CASSFTAAEQYF
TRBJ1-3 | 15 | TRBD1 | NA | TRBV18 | TGTGCCAGCTCATCCTCAGGGGGCGTTGGAAACACCATATATTTT | CASSSSGGVGNTIYF
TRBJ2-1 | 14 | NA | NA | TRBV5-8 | TGTGCCAGCAGCCCGGACAGTCGTTACAATGAGCAGTTCTTC | CASSPDSRYNEQFF
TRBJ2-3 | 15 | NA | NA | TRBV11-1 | TGTGCCAGCAGCGCGTTCGTAAGCGGCACAGATACGCAGTATTTT | CASSAFVSGTDTQYF
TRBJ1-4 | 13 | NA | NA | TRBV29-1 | TGCAGCGTTGTCGCGCCGACTAATGAAAAACTGTTTTTT | CSVVAPTNEKLFF
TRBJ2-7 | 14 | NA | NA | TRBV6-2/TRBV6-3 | TGTGCCAGCAGTTGGACTGGCAGCTCCTACGAGCAGTACTTC | CASSWTGSSYEQYF
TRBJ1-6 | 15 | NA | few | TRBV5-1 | TGCGCCAGCAGAGGCCGGGCAGGGGATAATTCACCCCTCCACTTT | CASRGRAGDNSPLHF
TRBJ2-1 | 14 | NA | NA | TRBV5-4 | TGTGCCAGCAGCCCAGGGGGGTTGGGCAATGAGCAGTTCTTC | CASSPGGLGNEQFF
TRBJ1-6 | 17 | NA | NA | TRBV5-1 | TGCGCCAGCAGCTTACCCAGAGTGGGGGGGGGTAATTCACCCCTCCACTTT | CASSLPRVGGGNSPLHF
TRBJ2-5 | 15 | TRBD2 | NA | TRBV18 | TGTGCCAGCTCACCAGGGGCGGGAGGAGAAGAGACCCAGTACTTC | CASSPGAGGEETQYF
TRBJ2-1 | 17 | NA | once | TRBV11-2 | TGTGCCAGCAGCCGGGGGAGGGGGTACAGCTCCTACAATGAGCAGTTCTTC | CASSRGRGYSSYNEQFF
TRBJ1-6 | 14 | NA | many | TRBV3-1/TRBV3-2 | TGTGCCAGCAGACCAACAGGAACCAATTCACCCCTCCACTTT | CASRPTGTNSPLHF
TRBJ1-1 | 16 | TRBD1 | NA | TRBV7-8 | TGTGCCAGCAGCCCCCGGGACAGCTTAATGAACACTGAAGCTTTCTTT | CASSPRDSLMNTEAFF
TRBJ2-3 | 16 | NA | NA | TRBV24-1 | TGTGCCACCAGTGATGGGGGGCCGAGGGGGCCAGATACGCAGTATTTT | CATSDGGPRGPDTQYF
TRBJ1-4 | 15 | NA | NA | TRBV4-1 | TGCGCCAGCAGCCAAGATTTAACGCGGGGGGAAAAACTGTTTTTT | CASSQDLTRGEKLFF
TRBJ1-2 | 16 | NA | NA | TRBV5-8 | TGTGCCAGCACCCGTGCCGGGTCCACTTATAACTATGGCTACACCTTC | CASTRAGSTYNYGYTF
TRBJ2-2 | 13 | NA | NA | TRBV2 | TGTGCCAGCAGGGGACAGAACACCGGGGAGCTGTTTTTT | CASRGQNTGELFF
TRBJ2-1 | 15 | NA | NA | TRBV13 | TGTGCCAGCAGCCAAGCGGAGAGCTCCTACAATGAGCAGTTCTTC | CASSQAESSYNEQFF
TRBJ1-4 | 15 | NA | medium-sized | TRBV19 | TGTGCCAGTAGTATTGAAGGGGCGGCTAATGAAAAACTGTTTTTT | CASSIEGAANEKLFF